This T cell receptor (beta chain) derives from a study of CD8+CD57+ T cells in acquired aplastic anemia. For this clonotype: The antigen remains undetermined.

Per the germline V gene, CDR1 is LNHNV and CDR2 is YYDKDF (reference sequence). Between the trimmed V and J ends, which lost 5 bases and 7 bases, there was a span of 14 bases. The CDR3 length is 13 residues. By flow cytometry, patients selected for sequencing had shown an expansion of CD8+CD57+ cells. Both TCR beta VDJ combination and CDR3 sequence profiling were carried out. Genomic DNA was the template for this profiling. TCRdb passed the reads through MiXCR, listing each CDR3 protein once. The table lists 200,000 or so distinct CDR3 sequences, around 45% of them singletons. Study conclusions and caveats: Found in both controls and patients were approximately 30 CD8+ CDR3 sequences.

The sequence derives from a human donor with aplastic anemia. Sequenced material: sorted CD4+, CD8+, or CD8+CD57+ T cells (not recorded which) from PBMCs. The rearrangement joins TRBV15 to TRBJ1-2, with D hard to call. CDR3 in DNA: TGTGCCACCAGCCTCGAGAAGCAGTCTGGCTACACCTTC. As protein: CATSLEKQSGYTF.